What follows is one TCR beta chain and its context. This entry is derived from a study of blood T cell repertoires in COVID-19. For the study at large: Both acute and convalescent COVID-19 samples were obtained from the United States, Italy and Spain. PBMCs, B-cell-depleted T cells, or T cells provided the cDNA or gDNA that made up the material.

Germline lookup yields CDR1 MGHDK and CDR2 SYGVNS. The CDR3 consists of 15 residues. Trimming took off 5 bases at V and 1 base at J, with 12 bases between the two ends. In the authors' methods: Reference gene primers were amplified, and this amplification served to estimate nucleated cell counts. Using immunoSEQ multiplex PCR, the repertoire was profiled, and TCRdb retains in-frame clones only, with some absent. V and J calls and clone size are copied from that table; D and trimming were computed from the DNA. The sample has 160,000 or so clones, about 88% seen once; the top ten hold over 5%. This chain links TRBV25-1 with TRBJ1-5, with TRBD1 as a possible D gene (5 bases). Sequencing used peripheral blood. This clonotype was sampled from a woman aged 50 to 60 with COVID-19, enrolled during active disease. CDR3 DNA: TGTGCCAGCAGTCCCCAGGCAGGGAGCAATCAGCCCCAGCATTTT. This gives the protein CASSPQAGSNQPQHF.